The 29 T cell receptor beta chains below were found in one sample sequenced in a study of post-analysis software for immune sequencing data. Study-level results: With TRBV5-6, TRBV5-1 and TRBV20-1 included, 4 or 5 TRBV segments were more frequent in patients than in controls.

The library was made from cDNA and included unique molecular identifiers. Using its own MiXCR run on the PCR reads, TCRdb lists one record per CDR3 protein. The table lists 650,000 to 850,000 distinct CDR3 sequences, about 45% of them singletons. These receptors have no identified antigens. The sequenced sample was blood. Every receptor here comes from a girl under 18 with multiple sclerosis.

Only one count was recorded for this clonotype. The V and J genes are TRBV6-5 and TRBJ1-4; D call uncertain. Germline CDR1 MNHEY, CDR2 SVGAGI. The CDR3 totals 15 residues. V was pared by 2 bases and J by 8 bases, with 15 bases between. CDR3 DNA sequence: TGTGCCAGCAGTTACCTCGTAGGGATCGAGGAAAAACTGTTTTTT. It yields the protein CASSYLVGIEEKLFF.

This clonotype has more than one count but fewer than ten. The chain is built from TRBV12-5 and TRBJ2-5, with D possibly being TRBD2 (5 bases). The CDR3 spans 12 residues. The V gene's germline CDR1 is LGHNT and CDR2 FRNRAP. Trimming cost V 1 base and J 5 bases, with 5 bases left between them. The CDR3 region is CASGLAGETQYF. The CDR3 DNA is TGTGCTAGTGGTTTGGCGGGGGAGACCCAGTACTTC.

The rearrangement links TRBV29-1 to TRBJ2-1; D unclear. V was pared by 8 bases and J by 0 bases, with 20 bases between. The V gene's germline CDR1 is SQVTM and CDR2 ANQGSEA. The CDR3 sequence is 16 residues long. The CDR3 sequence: CSLRPSEPFSYNEQFF. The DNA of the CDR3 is TGCAGCTTACGACCCTCAGAACCGTTCTCCTACAATGAGCAGTTCTTC.

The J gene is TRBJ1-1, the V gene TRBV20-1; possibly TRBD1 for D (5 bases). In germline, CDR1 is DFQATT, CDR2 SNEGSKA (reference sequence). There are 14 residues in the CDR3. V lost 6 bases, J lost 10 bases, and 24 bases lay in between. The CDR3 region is CSASLGSGALGAFF. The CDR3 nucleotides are TGCAGTGCCTCTTTGGGGTCCGGGGCTTTAGGAGCTTTCTTT.

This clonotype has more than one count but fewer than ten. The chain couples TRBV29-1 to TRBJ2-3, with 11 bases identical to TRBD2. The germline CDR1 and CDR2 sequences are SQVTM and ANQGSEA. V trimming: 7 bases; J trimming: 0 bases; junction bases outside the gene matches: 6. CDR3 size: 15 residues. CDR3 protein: CSGEGTSGSTDTQYF. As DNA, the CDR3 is TGCAGCGGGGAAGGGACTAGCGGAAGCACAGATACGCAGTATTTT.

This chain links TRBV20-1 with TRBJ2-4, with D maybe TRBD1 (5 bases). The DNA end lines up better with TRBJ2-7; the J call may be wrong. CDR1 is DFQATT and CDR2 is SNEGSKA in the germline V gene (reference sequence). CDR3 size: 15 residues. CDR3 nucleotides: TGCAGTGCCAAAGGGGTCACAGACACTTCCTACGAGCAGTACTTC. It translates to CSAKGVTDTSYEQYF.

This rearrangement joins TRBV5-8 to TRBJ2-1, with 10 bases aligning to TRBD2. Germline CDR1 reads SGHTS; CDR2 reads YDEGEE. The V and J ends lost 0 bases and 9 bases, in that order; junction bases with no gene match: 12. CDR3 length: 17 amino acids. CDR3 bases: TGTGCCAGCAGCTTGGGTGCTAGCGGGAGCCTAGGTATTGAGCAGTTCTTC. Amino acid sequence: CASSLGASGSLGIEQFF.

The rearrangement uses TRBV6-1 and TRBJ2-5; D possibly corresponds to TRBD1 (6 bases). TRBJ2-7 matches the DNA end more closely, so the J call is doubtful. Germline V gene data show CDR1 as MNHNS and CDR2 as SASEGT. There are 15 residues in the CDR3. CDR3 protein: CASSGAPGAAYEQYF. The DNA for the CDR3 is TGTGCCAGCAGTGGAGCCCCAGGGGCCGCCTACGAGCAGTACTTC.

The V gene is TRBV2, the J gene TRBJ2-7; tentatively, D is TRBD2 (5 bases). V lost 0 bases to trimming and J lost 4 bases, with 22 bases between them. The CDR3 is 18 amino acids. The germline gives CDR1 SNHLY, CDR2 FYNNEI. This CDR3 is CASSEAPPGETSTYEQYF. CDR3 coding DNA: TGTGCCAGCAGTGAAGCCCCCCCCGGGGAGACCTCTACGTACGAGCAGTACTTC.

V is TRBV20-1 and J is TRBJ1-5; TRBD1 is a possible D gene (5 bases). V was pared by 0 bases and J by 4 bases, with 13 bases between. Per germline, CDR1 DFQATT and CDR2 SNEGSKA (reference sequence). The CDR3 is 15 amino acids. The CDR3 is CSARDQARGNQPQHF. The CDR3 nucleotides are TGCAGTGCTAGAGATCAAGCCCGGGGGAATCAGCCCCAGCATTTT.

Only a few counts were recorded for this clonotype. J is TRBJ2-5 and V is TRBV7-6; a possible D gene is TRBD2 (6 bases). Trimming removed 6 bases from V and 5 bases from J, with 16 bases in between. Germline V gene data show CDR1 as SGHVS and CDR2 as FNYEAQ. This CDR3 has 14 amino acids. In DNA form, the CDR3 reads TGTGCCAGCAGGCCCCTAGCGCTAGGGGAGACCCAGTACTTC. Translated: CASRPLALGETQYF.

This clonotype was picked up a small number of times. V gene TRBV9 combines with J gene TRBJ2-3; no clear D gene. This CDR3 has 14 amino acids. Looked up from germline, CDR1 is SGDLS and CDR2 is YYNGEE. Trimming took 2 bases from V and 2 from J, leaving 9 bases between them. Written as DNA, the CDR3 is TGTGCCAGCAGCGTTATCGGGTCCACAGATACGCAGTATTTT. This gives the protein CASSVIGSTDTQYF.

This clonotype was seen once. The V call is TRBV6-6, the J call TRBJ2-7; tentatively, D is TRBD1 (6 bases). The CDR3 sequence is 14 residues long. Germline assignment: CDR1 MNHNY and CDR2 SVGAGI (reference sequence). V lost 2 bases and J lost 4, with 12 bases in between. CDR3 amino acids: CASSYGGPDYEQYF. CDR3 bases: TGTGCCAGCAGTTACGGGGGCCCAGATTACGAGCAGTACTTC.

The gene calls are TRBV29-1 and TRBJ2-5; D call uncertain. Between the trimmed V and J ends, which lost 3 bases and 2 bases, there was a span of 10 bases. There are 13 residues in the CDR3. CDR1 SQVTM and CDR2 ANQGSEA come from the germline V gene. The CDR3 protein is CSVDLDLQETQYF. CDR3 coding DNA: TGCAGCGTTGATCTGGATCTACAAGAGACCCAGTACTTC.

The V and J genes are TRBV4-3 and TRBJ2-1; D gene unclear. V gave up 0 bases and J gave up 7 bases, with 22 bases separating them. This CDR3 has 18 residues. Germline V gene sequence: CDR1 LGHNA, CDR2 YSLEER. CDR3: CASSQEASPRGSWNEQFF. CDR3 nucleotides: TGCGCCAGCAGCCAAGAAGCCTCCCCTAGAGGTTCATGGAATGAGCAGTTCTTC.

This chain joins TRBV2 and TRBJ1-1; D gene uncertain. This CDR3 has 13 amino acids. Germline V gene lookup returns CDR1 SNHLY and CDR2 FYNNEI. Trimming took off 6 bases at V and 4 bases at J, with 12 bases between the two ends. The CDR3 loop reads CASSQRVTTEAFF. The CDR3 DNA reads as TGTGCCAGCAGCCAAAGGGTTACCACTGAAGCTTTCTTT.

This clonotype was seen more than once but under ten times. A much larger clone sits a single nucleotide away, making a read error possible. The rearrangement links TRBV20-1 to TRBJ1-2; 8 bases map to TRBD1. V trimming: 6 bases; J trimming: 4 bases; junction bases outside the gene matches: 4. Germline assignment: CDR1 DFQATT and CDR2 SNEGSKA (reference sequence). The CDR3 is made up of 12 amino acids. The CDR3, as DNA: TGCAGTGCCCGGGACAGGTGCTATGGCTACACCTTC. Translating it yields CSARDRCYGYTF.

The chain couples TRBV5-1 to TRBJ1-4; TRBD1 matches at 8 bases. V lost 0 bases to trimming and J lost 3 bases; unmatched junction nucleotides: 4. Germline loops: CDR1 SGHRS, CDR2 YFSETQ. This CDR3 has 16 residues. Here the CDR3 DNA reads TGCGCCAGCAGCTTGGGGCAGGGGGCTCCTAATGAAAAACTGTTTTTT. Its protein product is CASSLGQGAPNEKLFF.

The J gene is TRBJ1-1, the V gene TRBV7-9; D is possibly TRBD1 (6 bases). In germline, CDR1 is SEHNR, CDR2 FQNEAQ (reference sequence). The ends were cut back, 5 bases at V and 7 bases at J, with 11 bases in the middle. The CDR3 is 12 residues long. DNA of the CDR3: TGTGCCAGCAGCCTGGGACAAAATGAAGCTTTCTTT. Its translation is CASSLGQNEAFF. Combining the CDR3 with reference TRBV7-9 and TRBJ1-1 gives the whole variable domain DTGVSQNPRHKITKRGQNVTFRCDPISEHNRLYWYRQTLGQGPEFLTYFQNEAQLEKSRLLSDRFSAERPKGSFSTLEIQRTEQGDSAMYLCASSLGQNEAFFGQGTRLTVV.

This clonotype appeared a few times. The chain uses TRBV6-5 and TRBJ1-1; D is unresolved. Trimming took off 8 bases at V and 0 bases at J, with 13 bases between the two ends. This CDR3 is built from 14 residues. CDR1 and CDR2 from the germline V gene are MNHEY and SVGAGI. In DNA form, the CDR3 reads TGTGCCAGCGGGGAGGCGACCATGAACACTGAAGCTTTCTTT. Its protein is CASGEATMNTEAFF.

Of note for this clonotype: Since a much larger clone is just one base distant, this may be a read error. CDR3 loop: CAISETADTQYF. CDR3 DNA: TGTGCCATCAGTGAGACGGCAGATACGCAGTATTTT. This chain connects TRBV10-3 to TRBJ2-3, with no clear D. Germline loops: CDR1 ENHRY, CDR2 SYGVKD. The CDR3 has 12 residues. V was clipped by 2 bases and J by 4 bases, with 4 bases between them.

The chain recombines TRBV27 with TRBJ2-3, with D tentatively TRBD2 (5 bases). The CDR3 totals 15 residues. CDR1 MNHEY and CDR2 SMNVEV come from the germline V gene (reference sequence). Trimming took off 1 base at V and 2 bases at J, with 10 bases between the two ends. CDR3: CASSLYAGVTDTQYF. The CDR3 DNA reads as TGTGCCAGCAGTTTATATGCGGGTGTCACAGATACGCAGTATTTT.

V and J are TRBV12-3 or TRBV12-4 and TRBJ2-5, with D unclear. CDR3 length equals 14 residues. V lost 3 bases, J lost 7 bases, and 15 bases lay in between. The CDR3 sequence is CASSFFGFLGTQYF. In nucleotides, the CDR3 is TGTGCCAGCAGTTTTTTTGGGTTCCTGGGGACCCAGTACTTC.

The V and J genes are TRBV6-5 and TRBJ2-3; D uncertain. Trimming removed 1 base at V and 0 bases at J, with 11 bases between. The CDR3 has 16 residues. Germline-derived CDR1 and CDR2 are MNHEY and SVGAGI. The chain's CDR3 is CASSYWAETSTDTQYF. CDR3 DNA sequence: TGTGCCAGCAGTTACTGGGCGGAAACTAGCACAGATACGCAGTATTTT.

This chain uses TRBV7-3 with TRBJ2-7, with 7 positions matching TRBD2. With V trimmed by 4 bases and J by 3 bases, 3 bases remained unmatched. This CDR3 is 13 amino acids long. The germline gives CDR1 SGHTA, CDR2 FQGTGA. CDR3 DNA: TGTGCCAGCAGCTCCAGGGAGGGCTACGAGCAGTACTTC. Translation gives CASSSREGYEQYF.

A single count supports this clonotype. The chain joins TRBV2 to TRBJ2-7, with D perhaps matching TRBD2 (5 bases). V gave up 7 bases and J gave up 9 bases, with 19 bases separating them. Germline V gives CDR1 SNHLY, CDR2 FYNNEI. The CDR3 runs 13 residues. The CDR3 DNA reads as TGTGCCAGCATAGGAGGACGGGCGGACGGGCAGTACTTC. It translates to CASIGGRADGQYF.

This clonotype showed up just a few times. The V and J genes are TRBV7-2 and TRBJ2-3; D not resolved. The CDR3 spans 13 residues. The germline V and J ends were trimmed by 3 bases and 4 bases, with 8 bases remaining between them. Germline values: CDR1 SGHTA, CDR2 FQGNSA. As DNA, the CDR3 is TGTGCCAGCAGCTTCGCTCCTCCAGATACGCAGTATTTT. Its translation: CASSFAPPDTQYF.

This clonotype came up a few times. This CDR3 reads CASSFLGGDERETQYF. The CDR3 DNA sequence: TGTGCCAGCAGTTTCCTGGGTGGGGACGAACGGGAGACCCAGTACTTC. This chain joins TRBV12-3 or TRBV12-4 and TRBJ2-5; D may be TRBD1 or TRBD2 (5 bases each). V shed 3 bases and J shed 5 bases, with 19 bases lying between them. The CDR3 is 16 residues long.

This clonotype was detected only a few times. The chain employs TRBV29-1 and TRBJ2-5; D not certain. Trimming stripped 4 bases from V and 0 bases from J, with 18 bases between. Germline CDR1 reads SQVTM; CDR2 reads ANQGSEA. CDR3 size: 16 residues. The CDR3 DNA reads TGCAGCGTTGCCCAAAGAGTGGGCAACCACCAAGAGACCCAGTACTTC. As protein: CSVAQRVGNHQETQYF.